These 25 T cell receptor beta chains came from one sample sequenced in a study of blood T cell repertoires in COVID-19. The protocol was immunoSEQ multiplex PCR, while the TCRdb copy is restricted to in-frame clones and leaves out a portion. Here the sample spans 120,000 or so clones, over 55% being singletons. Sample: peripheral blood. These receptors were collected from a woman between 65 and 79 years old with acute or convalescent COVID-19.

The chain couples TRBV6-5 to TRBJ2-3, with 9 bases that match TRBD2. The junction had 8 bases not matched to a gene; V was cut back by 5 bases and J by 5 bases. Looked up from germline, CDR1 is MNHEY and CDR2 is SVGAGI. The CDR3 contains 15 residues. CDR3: CASSRSRAGGDTQYF. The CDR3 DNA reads TGTGCCAGCAGTAGGTCACGAGCGGGAGGAGATACGCAGTATTTT.

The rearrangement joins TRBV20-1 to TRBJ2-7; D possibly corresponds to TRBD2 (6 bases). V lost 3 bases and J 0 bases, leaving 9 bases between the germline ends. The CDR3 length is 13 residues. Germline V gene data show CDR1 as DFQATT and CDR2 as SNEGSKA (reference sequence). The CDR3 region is CSASSGGSYEQYF. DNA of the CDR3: TGCAGTGCTAGTTCCGGGGGCTCCTACGAGCAGTACTTC.

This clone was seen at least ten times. In DNA form, the CDR3 reads TGTGCCAGCAGCCAGGGGCCCTACTACGAGCAGTACTTC. Protein product: CASSQGPYYEQYF. The rearrangement links TRBV9 to TRBJ2-7; tentatively, D is TRBD1 (6 bases). This CDR3 has 13 amino acids. V lost 4 bases, J lost 3 bases, and 11 bases lay in between. The germline gives CDR1 SGDLS, CDR2 YYNGEE.

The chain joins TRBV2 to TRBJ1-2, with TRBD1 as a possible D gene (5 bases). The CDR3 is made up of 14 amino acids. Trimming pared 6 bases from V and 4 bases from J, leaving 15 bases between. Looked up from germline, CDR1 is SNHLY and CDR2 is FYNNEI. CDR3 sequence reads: CASRGREGPYGYTF. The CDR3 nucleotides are TGTGCCAGCAGGGGCAGGGAGGGCCCCTATGGCTACACCTTC.

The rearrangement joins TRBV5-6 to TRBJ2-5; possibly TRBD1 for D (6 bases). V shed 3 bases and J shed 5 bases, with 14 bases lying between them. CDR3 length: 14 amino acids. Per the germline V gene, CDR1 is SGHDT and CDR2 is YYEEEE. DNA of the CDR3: TGTGCCAGCAGCTGGACACAGGGTTATGAGACCCAGTACTTC. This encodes CASSWTQGYETQYF.

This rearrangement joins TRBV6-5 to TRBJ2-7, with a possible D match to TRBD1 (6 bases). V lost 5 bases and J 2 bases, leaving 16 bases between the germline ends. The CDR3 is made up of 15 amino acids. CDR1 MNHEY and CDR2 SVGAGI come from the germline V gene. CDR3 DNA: TGTGCCAGCAGTAAGGAACCACAGGGTCCCTACGAGCAGTACTTC. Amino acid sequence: CASSKEPQGPYEQYF.

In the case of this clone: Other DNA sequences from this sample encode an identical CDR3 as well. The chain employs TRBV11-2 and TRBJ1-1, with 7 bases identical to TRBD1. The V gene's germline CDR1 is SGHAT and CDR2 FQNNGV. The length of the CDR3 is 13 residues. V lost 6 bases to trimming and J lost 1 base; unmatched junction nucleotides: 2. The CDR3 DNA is TGTGCCAGCAGTCGGGACAGGAACACTGAAGCTTTCTTT. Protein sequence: CASSRDRNTEAFF.

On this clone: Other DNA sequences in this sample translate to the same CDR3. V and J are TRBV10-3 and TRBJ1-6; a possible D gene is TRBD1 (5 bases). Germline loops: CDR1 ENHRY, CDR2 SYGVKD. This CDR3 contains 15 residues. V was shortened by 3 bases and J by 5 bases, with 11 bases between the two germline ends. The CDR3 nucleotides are TGTGCCATCAGTGACCAGGGTTTCGATAATTCACCCCTCCACTTT. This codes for CAISDQGFDNSPLHF.

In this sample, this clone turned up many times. Here the CDR3 reads CASSGIRGPGELFF. CDR3 DNA sequence: TGTGCCAGCAGCGGAATCAGGGGGCCCGGGGAGCTGTTTTTT. The gene calls are TRBV7-9 and TRBJ2-2, with TRBD1 matching over 8 bases. V gave up 5 bases and J gave up 6 bases; unmatched junction bases: 5. The CDR3 loop spans 14 amino acids. Germline lookup yields CDR1 SEHNR and CDR2 FQNEAQ (reference sequence).

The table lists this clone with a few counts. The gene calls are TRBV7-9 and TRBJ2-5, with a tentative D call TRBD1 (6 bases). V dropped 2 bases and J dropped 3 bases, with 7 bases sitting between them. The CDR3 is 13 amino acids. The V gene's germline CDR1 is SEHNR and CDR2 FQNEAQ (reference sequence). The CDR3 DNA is TGTGCCAGCAGCTTACACAGGGAAGAGACCCAGTACTTC. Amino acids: CASSLHREETQYF. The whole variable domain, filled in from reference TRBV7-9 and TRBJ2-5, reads DTGVSQNPRHKITKRGQNVTFRCDPISEHNRLYWYRQTLGQGPEFLTYFQNEAQLEKSRLLSDRFSAERPKGSFSTLEIQRTEQGDSAMYLCASSLHREETQYFGPGTRLLVL.

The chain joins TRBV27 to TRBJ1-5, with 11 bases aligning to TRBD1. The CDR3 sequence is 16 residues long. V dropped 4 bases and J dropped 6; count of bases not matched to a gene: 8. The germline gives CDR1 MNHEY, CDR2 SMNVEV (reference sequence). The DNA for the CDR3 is TGTGCCAGCAGTTCCTGGACAGGGGGCAGGGCTCAGCCCCAGCATTTT. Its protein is CASSSWTGGRAQPQHF.

Here the CDR3 DNA reads TGCGCCAGCAGCTTGTTCCCGACAGGGGACACTGAAGCTTTCTTT. As protein: CASSLFPTGDTEAFF. The chain combines TRBV5-1 with TRBJ1-1; 8 positions agree with TRBD1. Germline values: CDR1 SGHRS, CDR2 YFSETQ. V dropped 1 base and J dropped 3; count of bases not matched to a gene: 5. The CDR3 covers 15 residues.

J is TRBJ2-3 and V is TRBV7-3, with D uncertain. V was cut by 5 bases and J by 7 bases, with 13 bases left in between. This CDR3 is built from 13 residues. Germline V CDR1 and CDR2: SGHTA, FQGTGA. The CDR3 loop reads CASSENGDHTQYF. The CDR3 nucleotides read TGTGCCAGCAGCGAAAACGGAGACCATACGCAGTATTTT.

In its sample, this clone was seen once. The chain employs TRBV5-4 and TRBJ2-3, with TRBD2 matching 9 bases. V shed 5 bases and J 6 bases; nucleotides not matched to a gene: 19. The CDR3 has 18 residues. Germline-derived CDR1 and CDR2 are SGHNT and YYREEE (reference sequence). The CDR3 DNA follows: TGTGCCAGCAGTCCTGAGAGCGGGGGGATCGCCCACACGGATACGCAGTATTTT. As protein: CASSPESGGIAHTDTQYF.

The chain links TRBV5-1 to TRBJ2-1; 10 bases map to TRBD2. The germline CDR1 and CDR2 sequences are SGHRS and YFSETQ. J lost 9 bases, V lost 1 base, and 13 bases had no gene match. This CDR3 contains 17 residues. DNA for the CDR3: TGCGCCAGCAGCTTGTCCCTAGCGGGGGAGCGGCAGGGTGAGCAGTTCTTC. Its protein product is CASSLSLAGERQGEQFF.

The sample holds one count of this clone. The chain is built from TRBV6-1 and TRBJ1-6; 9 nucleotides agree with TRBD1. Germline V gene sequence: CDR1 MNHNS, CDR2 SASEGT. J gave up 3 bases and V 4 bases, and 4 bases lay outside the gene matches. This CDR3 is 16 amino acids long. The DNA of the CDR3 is TGTGCCAGCAGTGTACAGGGGGCCAACTATAATTCACCCCTCCACTTT. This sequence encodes CASSVQGANYNSPLHF.

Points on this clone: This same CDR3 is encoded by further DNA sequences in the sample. The CDR3 here is CASSLGQNTEAFF. CDR3 sequence (DNA): TGTGCCAGCAGTTTAGGCCAGAACACTGAAGCTTTCTTT. The rearrangement uses TRBV28 and TRBJ1-1, with D uncertain. The CDR3 is made up of 13 amino acids. Trimming stripped 2 bases from V and 1 base from J, with 5 bases between. Germline V gene lookup returns CDR1 MDHEN and CDR2 SYDVKM. Supplemented by reference TRBV28 and TRBJ1-1, the full variable domain reads DVKVTQSSRYLVKRTGEKVFLECVQDMDHENMFWYRQDPGLGLRLIYFSYDVKMKEKGDIPEGYSVSREKKERFSLILESASTNQTSMYLCASSLGQNTEAFFGQGTRLTVV.

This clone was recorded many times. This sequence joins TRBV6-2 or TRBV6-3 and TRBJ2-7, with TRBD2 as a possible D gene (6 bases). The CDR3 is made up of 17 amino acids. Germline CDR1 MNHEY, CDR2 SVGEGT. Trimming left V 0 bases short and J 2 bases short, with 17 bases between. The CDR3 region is CASSYSGPSRRAYEQYF. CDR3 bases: TGTGCCAGCAGTTACTCGGGACCCTCGCGGAGGGCCTACGAGCAGTACTTC.

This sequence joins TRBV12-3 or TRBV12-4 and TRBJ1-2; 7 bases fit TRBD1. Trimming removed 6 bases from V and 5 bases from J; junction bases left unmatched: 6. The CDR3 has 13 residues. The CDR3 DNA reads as TGTGCCAGCAGCCGGCAGGGGGTATATGGCTACACCTTC. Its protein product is CASSRQGVYGYTF.

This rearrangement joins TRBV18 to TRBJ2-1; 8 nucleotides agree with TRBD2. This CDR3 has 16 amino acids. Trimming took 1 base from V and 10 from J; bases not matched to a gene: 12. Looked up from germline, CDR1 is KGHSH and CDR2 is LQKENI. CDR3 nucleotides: TGTGCCAGCTCACCACGGCGGGAGGCCCCCTTGGAGGAGCAGTTCTTC. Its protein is CASSPRREAPLEEQFF.

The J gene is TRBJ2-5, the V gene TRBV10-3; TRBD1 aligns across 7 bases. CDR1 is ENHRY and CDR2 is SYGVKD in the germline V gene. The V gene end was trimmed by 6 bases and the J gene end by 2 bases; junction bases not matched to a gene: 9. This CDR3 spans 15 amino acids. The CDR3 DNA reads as TGTGCCATCAGAAGGGGGCGCCAGACTCAAGAGACCCAGTACTTC. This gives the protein CAIRRGRQTQETQYF.

CDR3 DNA: TGTGCCAGCAGCCAAGAGTTCCGAGGGATCGGGGAGCTGTTTTTT. Its translation is CASSQEFRGIGELFF. The gene calls are TRBV14 and TRBJ2-2, with a possible D match to TRBD2 (5 bases). The CDR3 consists of 15 residues. CDR1 SGHDN and CDR2 FVKESK come from the germline V gene. The germline V and J ends were trimmed by 0 bases and 7 bases, with 12 bases remaining between them.

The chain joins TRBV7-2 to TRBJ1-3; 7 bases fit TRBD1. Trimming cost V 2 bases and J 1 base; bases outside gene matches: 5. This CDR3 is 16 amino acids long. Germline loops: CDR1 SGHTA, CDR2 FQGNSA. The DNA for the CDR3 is TGTGCCAGCAGCTTAAACCCGACAGGGTCTGGAAACACCATATATTTT. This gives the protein CASSLNPTGSGNTIYF.

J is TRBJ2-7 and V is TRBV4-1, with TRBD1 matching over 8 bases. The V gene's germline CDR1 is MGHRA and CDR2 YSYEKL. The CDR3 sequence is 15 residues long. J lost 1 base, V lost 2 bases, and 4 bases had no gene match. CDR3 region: CASSQRQGLSYEQYF. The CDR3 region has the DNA TGCGCCAGCAGCCAAAGACAGGGGTTGTCCTACGAGCAGTACTTC.

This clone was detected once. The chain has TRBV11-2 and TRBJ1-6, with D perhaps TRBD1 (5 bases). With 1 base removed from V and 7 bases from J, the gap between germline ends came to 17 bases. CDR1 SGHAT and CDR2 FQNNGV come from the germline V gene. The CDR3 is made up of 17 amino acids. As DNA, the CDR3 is TGTGCCAGCAGCTTAGTCCTCGGGGGTGCTCCCAATTCACCCCTCCACTTT. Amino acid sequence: CASSLVLGGAPNSPLHF.